One and the same sample provided the 18 T cell receptor beta chains below, sequenced in a study of memory CD4+ T cells and cytomegalovirus serostatus. Single viable CD3+CD4+CD8-CD45RO+ cells were sorted as the memory CD4+ T cells. Here immunoSEQ multiplex PCR was the method, and the copy in TCRdb shows in-frame clones only, minus some. The table lists 35,000 to 45,000 clones, 75% to 85% of them singletons. The source material was memory CD4+ T cells from blood. All receptors derive from an adult in good health and CMV-seronegative.

This clone occurred a few times. The rearrangement uses TRBV10-3 and TRBJ2-3; D possibly corresponds to TRBD2 (5 bases). Looked up from germline, CDR1 is ENHRY and CDR2 is SYGVKD. The CDR3 extends over 14 amino acids. Trimming removed 6 bases from V and 4 bases from J, with 14 bases in between. The CDR3 loop is CAIRNSEGPDTQYF. In DNA form, the CDR3 reads TGTGCCATCAGGAACTCAGAGGGTCCAGATACGCAGTATTTT.

With regard to this clone: Different DNA sequences within this sample yield the same CDR3. V is TRBV11-2 and J is TRBJ2-4; no clear D gene. Germline V gene data show CDR1 as SGHAT and CDR2 as FQNNGV. The germline V and J ends were trimmed by 4 bases and 0 bases, with 7 bases remaining between them. The CDR3 contains 14 residues. The CDR3 loop reads CASSSRLAKNIQYF. CDR3 coding DNA: TGTGCCAGCAGCTCTAGATTAGCCAAAAACATTCAGTACTTC.

The gene calls are TRBV19 and TRBJ2-3; D may match TRBD1 or TRBD2 (5 bases each). Germline CDR1 and CDR2: LNHDA and SQIVND (reference sequence). The CDR3 sequence is 15 residues long. V was trimmed by 9 bases and J by 6 bases, leaving 22 bases between them. Here the CDR3 DNA reads TGTGCCAGCAGTGGGTTAGATATGGGGGAGGATACGCAGTATTTT. Encoded protein: CASSGLDMGEDTQYF.

This rearrangement joins TRBV9 to TRBJ2-1; 9 bases match TRBD2. The ends lost 0 bases at V and 10 bases at J; junction bases unmatched: 11. Germline V gene sequence: CDR1 SGDLS, CDR2 YYNGEE. The CDR3 is 16 amino acids. The CDR3 sequence: CASSVETSGRLSEQFF. The CDR3 DNA is TGTGCCAGCAGCGTAGAGACTAGCGGCCGATTAAGCGAGCAGTTCTTC.

This clone was recorded only once. The DNA of the CDR3 is TGTGCCAGCAGCTTAGGAGGGGTGTACTCTGGAAACACCATATATTTT. Protein: CASSLGGVYSGNTIYF. This sequence joins TRBV11-2 and TRBJ1-3, with D tentatively TRBD1 (5 bases). Trimming removed 1 base at V and 0 bases at J, with 10 bases between. This CDR3 has 16 amino acids. The germline gives CDR1 SGHAT, CDR2 FQNNGV. The full variable domain, with the rest looked up from reference TRBV11-2 and TRBJ1-3, is EAGVAQSPRYKIIEKRQSVAFWCNPISGHATLYWYQQILGQGPKLLIQFQNNGVVDDSQLPKDRFSAERLKGVDSTLKIQPAKLEDSAVYLCASSLGGVYSGNTIYFGEGSWLTVV.

This rearrangement joins TRBV4-2 to TRBJ2-3; TRBD2 might be the D (6 bases). V lost 0 bases and J 5 bases, leaving 9 bases between the germline ends. The CDR3 totals 14 residues. In germline, CDR1 is LGHNA, CDR2 YNFKEQ. The CDR3 is CASSQDRRGDTQYF. CDR3 sequence (DNA): TGTGCCAGCAGCCAAGATAGGCGGGGAGATACGCAGTATTTT.

The chain employs TRBV6-5 and TRBJ2-3, with 7 bases lining up with TRBD2. Germline CDR1 and CDR2: MNHEY and SVGAGI. The CDR3 extends over 15 amino acids. Trimming at V came to 1 base and at J to 3 bases, leaving 4 bases not matched to a gene. The CDR3 nucleotides read TGTGCCAGCAGTTACTTTCGGGAGGCTACAGATACGCAGTATTTT. Translated, it gives CASSYFREATDTQYF.

This clone was seen a handful of times. This chain joins TRBV7-2 and TRBJ1-5, with 10 bases that match TRBD1. V dropped 4 bases and J dropped 5; count of bases not matched to a gene: 5. The CDR3 is 15 amino acids. Germline CDR1 is SGHTA and CDR2 is FQGNSA. CDR3 sequence (DNA): TGTGCCAGCAGCTCTAGGACAGGGGGAGATCAGCCCCAGCATTTT. It specifies CASSSRTGGDQPQHF.

This clone appeared a single time. The chain couples TRBV10-1 to TRBJ2-1; 10 bases fit TRBD1. This CDR3 is built from 13 residues. CDR1 WNHNN and CDR2 SYGVQD come from the germline V gene (reference sequence). V shed 7 bases, J shed 6 bases, and the junction held 3 bases outside the gene matches. This chain's CDR3 is CASMGQGSNEQFF. In DNA, the CDR3 is TGCGCCAGCATGGGACAGGGGTCCAATGAGCAGTTCTTC.

This chain connects TRBV7-2 to TRBJ1-2; 8 bases align to TRBD1. The V segment lost 4 bases and the J segment 7 bases; nucleotides outside the gene matches: 8. There are 14 residues in the CDR3. Germline values: CDR1 SGHTA, CDR2 FQGNSA. The chain's CDR3 is CASSSGQGEGGYTF. CDR3 DNA sequence: TGTGCCAGCAGCTCCGGACAGGGAGAGGGTGGCTACACCTTC.

CDR3 nucleotides: TGTGCCAGCAGTGATCACCTTCTGCCCCAGCATTTT. The encoded protein is CASSDHLLPQHF. The genes are TRBV2 and TRBJ1-5; D gene uncertain. Trimming removed 3 bases from V and 9 bases from J, with 9 bases in between. CDR3 length equals 12 residues. CDR1 and CDR2 (germline): SNHLY, FYNNEI. Full variable domain (rest looked up from reference TRBV2 and TRBJ1-5): EPEVTQTPSHQVTQMGQEVILRCVPISNHLYFYWYRQILGQKVEFLVSFYNNEISEKSEIFDDQFSVERPDGSNFTLKIRSTKLEDSAMYFCASSDHLLPQHFGDGTRLSIL.

A few counts support this clone. The chain couples TRBV18 to TRBJ1-2, with a possible D match to TRBD1 (6 bases). Trimming cost V 2 bases and J 8 bases, with 15 bases left between them. Germline CDR1 reads KGHSH; CDR2 reads LQKENI. This CDR3 spans 14 amino acids. The DNA for the CDR3 is TGTGCCAGCTCACCAAGGGGCAGGGGTAACGGCTACACCTTC. This encodes CASSPRGRGNGYTF. Full variable domain (remainder filled in from reference TRBV18 and TRBJ1-2): NAGVMQNPRHLVRRRGQEARLRCSPMKGHSHVYWYRQLPEEGLKFMVYLQKENIIDESGMPKERFSAEFPKEGPSILRIQQVVRGDSAAYFCASSPRGRGNGYTFGSGTRLTVV.

This chain uses TRBV4-2 with TRBJ1-2; D unresolved. The V gene's germline CDR1 is LGHNA and CDR2 YNFKEQ. The CDR3 spans 14 residues. V dropped 0 bases and J dropped 4 bases, with 9 bases sitting between them. CDR3 sequence reads: CASSQDLYGYGYTF. In nucleotides, the CDR3 is TGTGCCAGCAGCCAAGATCTTTATGGCTATGGCTACACCTTC.

The table lists this clone with a count of one. The rearrangement links TRBV12-5 to TRBJ1-5; D perhaps matches TRBD1 (6 bases). V lost 5 bases and J lost 1, with 9 bases in between. Germline CDR1 is LGHNT and CDR2 is FRNRAP. This CDR3 spans 14 amino acids. This chain's CDR3 is CASGPDRSNQPQHF. Written as DNA, the CDR3 is TGTGCTAGTGGTCCCGACAGGAGCAATCAGCCCCAGCATTTT.

The chain couples TRBV2 to TRBJ2-5; D not certain. V dropped 7 bases and J dropped 1 base, with 10 bases sitting between them. The CDR3 runs to 13 residues. CDR1 and CDR2 (germline): SNHLY, FYNNEI. CDR3 residues: CASKAQVQETQYF. The CDR3 region has the DNA TGTGCCAGCAAGGCGCAGGTCCAAGAGACCCAGTACTTC.

The gene calls are TRBV7-9 and TRBJ2-7; D could derive from TRBD1 or TRBD2 (5 bases each). Trimming took 5 bases from V and 4 from J, leaving 18 bases between them. This CDR3 has 15 amino acids. The V gene's germline CDR1 is SEHNR and CDR2 FQNEAQ (reference sequence). The DNA for the CDR3 is TGTGCCAGCAGCCAAGCAACGGGGCGCTGGTACGAGCAGTACTTC. This translates into CASSQATGRWYEQYF. Full variable domain (remainder filled in from reference TRBV7-9 and TRBJ2-7): DTGVSQNPRHKITKRGQNVTFRCDPISEHNRLYWYRQTLGQGPEFLTYFQNEAQLEKSRLLSDRFSAERPKGSFSTLEIQRTEQGDSAMYLCASSQATGRWYEQYFGPGTRLTVT.

The rearrangement uses TRBV11-3 and TRBJ2-7; 12 bases agree with TRBD2. Germline CDR1 is SGHNT and CDR2 is YENEEA. With 5 bases clipped from V and 9 bases from J, the junction kept 5 bases outside the gene matches. This CDR3 is 13 amino acids long. CDR3 in DNA: TGTGCCAGCAGCCGACTAGCGGGAGAAGGGCAGTACTTC. Residues: CASSRLAGEGQYF.

The chain recombines TRBV20-1 with TRBJ2-4; maybe TRBD2 (5 bases). The CDR3 totals 11 residues. Germline V gives CDR1 DFQATT, CDR2 SNEGSKA (reference sequence). Trimming took off 1 base at V and 7 bases at J, with 5 bases between the two ends. This CDR3 reads CSARVANIQYF. CDR3 bases: TGCAGTGCTAGAGTAGCGAACATTCAGTACTTC.